The clone carrying this T cell receptor (beta chain) was observed a few times. No antigen is known for it. Donors contributed one heparinised blood draw apiece, averaging roughly 0.12 L. By way of CD45RO/CCR7/CD25/CD127/CD95/CD27, the CD4+ regulatory, stem cell-like memory, central memory and naive cells were sorted. The record originates from a study of beta chain features in type 1 diabetes. Overall study context: All samples combined gave about 100 million sorted cells for examination.

General study results and limits: The VDJ junctions of type 1 diabetes patients carried fewer insertions and more deletions. For Type 1 diabetes patients, all four CD4+ subsets carried TCRB CDR3s that were moderately but significantly shorter.

Sequencing targeted expressed TCRB transcripts, as all isolated RNA had been reverse transcribed. TCRdb's table, derived via immunoSEQ multiplex PCR, lists solely in-frame clones and lacks some. Of some 270,000 clones in the sample, about a tenth are singletons; the top ten hold approximately 0.015%. Germline CDR1 is GTSNPN and CDR2 is SVGIG (reference sequence). The V end lost 0 bases, the J end lost 5 bases, and 10 bases lay between the germline ends. The CDR3 extends over 14 amino acids. The V gene is TRBV30, the J gene TRBJ2-2; D is unresolved. Material: naive CD4+ T cells from blood. The origin of this receptor is a young man with type 1 diabetes. In DNA form, the CDR3 reads TGTGCCTGGAGTGTATCCCTACGGACCGGGGAGCTGTTTTTT. This codes for CAWSVSLRTGELFF.